The 10 T cell receptor beta chains in this list originate from one sample, sequenced in a study of human CD8 memory T cell subsets. Researchers made TCR beta libraries via UMI-labeled 5' RACE. Following a re-call of the 5' RACE reads, TCRdb has one entry per CDR3 protein and lacks DNA. The ten most abundant clones cover about 5.4% of a sample with roughly 17,000 distinct CDR3 sequences. Sample: CD8+ T cells from PBMCs. The source is a human donor in good health.

This chain links TRBV11-2 with TRBJ2-1. The CDR3 is made up of 13 amino acids. Germline V gene lookup returns CDR1 SGHAT and CDR2 FQNNGV. The CDR3 sequence is CASSSNRNNEQFF. Supplemented by reference TRBV11-2 and TRBJ2-1, the full variable domain reads EAGVAQSPRYKIIEKRQSVAFWCNPISGHATLYWYQQILGQGPKLLIQFQNNGVVDDSQLPKDRFSAERLKGVDSTLKIQPAKLEDSAVYLCASSSNRNNEQFFGPGTRLTVL.

V gene TRBV27 combines with J gene TRBJ1-5. The CDR3 is 13 residues long. Looked up from germline, CDR1 is MNHEY and CDR2 is SMNVEV (reference sequence). The chain's CDR3 is CASSFGGDQPQHF.

The chain combines TRBV28 with TRBJ1-1; the TCRdb call, TRBD1, lacks DNA for checking. This CDR3 has 13 residues. CDR1 and CDR2 from the germline V gene are MDHEN and SYDVKM. This chain's CDR3 is CASSLWGGPEAFF.

The gene calls are TRBV7-2 and TRBJ1-5; TCRdb names TRBD1, which stays unverified in the absence of DNA. Germline V gene lookup returns CDR1 SGHTA and CDR2 FQGNSA. The CDR3 extends over 21 amino acids. The chain's CDR3 is CASSPSGPLRGRAYSNQPQHF.

The chain carries TRBV10-2 and TRBJ1-1; TCRdb outputs TRBD1, but without DNA this stays unchecked. Germline values: CDR1 WSHSY, CDR2 SAAADI. This CDR3 contains 13 residues. The chain's CDR3 is CASSEVPLTEAFF.

V gene TRBV5-6 combines with J gene TRBJ1-6; the TCRdb call, TRBD1, lacks DNA for checking. Germline V gene data show CDR1 as SGHDT and CDR2 as YYEEEE. The length of the CDR3 is 14 residues. CDR3: CASSYGQGDSPLHF.

The chain couples TRBV6-5 to TRBJ1-5. CDR3 length equals 13 residues. CDR1 is MNHEY and CDR2 is SVGAGI in the germline V gene. CDR3 amino acids: CAIVFGGNQPQHF.

V gene TRBV7-2 combines with J gene TRBJ2-3; absent DNA, TCRdb's TRBD2 call cannot be checked. This CDR3 comprises 16 residues. The germline V gene has CDR1 SGHTA and CDR2 FQGNSA. The CDR3 loop reads CASSLGNGPSTDTQYF.

The chain uses TRBV7-8 and TRBJ2-3. Germline lookup yields CDR1 SGHVS and CDR2 FQNEAQ. The CDR3 spans 14 residues. The CDR3 spells CASSLEELADTQYF.

The V gene is TRBV12-3 or TRBV12-4, the J gene TRBJ2-7; TCRdb's assignment of TRBD1 cannot be checked, as there is no DNA. The CDR3 consists of 14 residues. CDR3 protein: CASSSSGTDYEQYF.